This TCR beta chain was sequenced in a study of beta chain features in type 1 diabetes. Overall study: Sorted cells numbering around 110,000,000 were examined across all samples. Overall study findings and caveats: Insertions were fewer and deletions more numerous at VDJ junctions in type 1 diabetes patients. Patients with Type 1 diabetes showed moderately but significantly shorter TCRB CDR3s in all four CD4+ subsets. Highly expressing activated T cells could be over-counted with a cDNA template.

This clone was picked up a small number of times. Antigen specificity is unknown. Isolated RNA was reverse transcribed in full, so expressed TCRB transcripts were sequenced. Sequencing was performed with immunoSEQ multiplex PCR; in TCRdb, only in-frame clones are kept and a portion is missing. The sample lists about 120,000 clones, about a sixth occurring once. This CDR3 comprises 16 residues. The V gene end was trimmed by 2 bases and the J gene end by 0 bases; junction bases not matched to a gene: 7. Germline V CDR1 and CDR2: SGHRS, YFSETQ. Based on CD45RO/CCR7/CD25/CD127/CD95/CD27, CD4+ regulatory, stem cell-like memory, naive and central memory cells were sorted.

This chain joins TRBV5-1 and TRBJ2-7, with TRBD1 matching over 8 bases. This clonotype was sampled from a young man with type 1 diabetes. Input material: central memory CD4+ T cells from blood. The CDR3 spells CASSLTGTGPSYEQYF. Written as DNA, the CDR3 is TGCGCCAGCAGCTTAACCGGGACAGGCCCCTCCTACGAGCAGTACTTC.